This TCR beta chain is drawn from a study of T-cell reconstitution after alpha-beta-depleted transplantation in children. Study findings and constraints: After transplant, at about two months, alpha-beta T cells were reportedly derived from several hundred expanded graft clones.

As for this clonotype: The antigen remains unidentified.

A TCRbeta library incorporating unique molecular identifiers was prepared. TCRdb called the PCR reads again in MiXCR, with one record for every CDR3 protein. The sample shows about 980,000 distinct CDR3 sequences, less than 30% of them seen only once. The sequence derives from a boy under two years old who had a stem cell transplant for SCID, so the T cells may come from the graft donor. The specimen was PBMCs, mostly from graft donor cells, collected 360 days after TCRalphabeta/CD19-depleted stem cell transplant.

The CDR3 DNA is TGTGCCACCCGTGCCTTAGGGACAGGGCACGGTACGCAGTATTTT. This sequence encodes CATRALGTGHGTQYF. The chain employs TRBV2 and TRBJ2-3; 9 bases fit TRBD1. Losses at the gene ends were 10 bases for V and 8 bases for J; bases not matched to a gene: 16. The CDR3 contains 15 residues. CDR1 is SNHLY and CDR2 is FYNNEI in the germline V gene. Looking up the rest from reference TRBV2 and TRBJ2-3 gives the full variable domain: EPEVTQTPSHQVTQMGQEVILRCVPISNHLYFYWYRQILGQKVEFLVSFYNNEISEKSEIFDDQFSVERPDGSNFTLKIRSTKLEDSAMYFCATRALGTGHGTQYFGPGTRLTVL.